Below are 24 T cell receptor beta chains sequenced from a single sample in a study of shared T cell receptors in the human thymus. This table comes from immunoSEQ multiplex PCR, and its TCRdb copy is limited to in-frame clones, with some not included. The sample has over 450,000 clones, 75% to 80% seen once. These records were also assigned to another study, of human thymus T cells.

Sequenced: thymocytes. These receptors were collected from a boy under three years old with a congenital heart defect.

This chain uses TRBV14 with TRBJ1-1; TRBD1 aligns across 12 bases. The CDR3 is 19 residues long. After removal of 2 bases from V and 0 bases from J, the junction contained 10 bases not matched to a gene. The germline V gene has CDR1 SGHDN and CDR2 FVKESK. The CDR3 bases are TGTGCCAGCAGCCAATTGGGTCCGGGACAGGGGGCCTTGAACACTGAAGCTTTCTTT. It codes for CASSQLGPGQGALNTEAFF.

The J gene is TRBJ2-3, the V gene TRBV20-1; tentative D call: TRBD2 (6 bases). There are 11 residues in the CDR3. Germline loops: CDR1 DFQATT, CDR2 SNEGSKA (reference sequence). Trimming shortened V by 3 bases and J by 5 bases, and 6 bases separated the two germline ends. The CDR3 here is CSAREGDTQYF. CDR3 sequence (DNA): TGCAGTGCTAGGGAGGGAGATACGCAGTATTTT.

V and J are TRBV11-2 and TRBJ2-7; a weak D match, TRBD2 (5 bases). The CDR3 runs 14 residues. Germline V gives CDR1 SGHAT, CDR2 FQNNGV. Trimming removed 2 bases from V and 4 bases from J, with 12 bases in between. The CDR3 bases are TGTGCCAGCAGCTTATGCCTCCGGACTTACGAGCAGTACTTC. Amino acids: CASSLCLRTYEQYF.

The chain has TRBV7-3 and TRBJ2-5; possibly TRBD1 for D (6 bases). The CDR3 runs 15 residues. The germline gives CDR1 SGHTA, CDR2 FQGTGA. V gave up 5 bases and J gave up 4 bases, with 17 bases separating them. This CDR3 reads CASSRLGTLGETQYF. In DNA form, the CDR3 reads TGTGCCAGCAGCCGCCTCGGGACACTAGGAGAGACCCAGTACTTC.

V and J are TRBV28 and TRBJ1-5; TRBD1 matches at 7 bases. Germline CDR1 MDHEN, CDR2 SYDVKM. This CDR3 is built from 18 residues. Losses at the gene ends were 7 bases for V and 0 bases for J; bases not matched to a gene: 15. The CDR3 loop reads CASNNPDRLKYSNQPQHF. The CDR3 DNA reads TGTGCCAGCAACAACCCGGACAGGCTGAAATATAGCAATCAGCCCCAGCATTTT. The full variable domain, in which reference TRBV28 and TRBJ1-5 provide the parts outside the CDR3, is DVKVTQSSRYLVKRTGEKVFLECVQDMDHENMFWYRQDPGLGLRLIYFSYDVKMKEKGDIPEGYSVSREKKERFSLILESASTNQTSMYLCASNNPDRLKYSNQPQHFGDGTRLSIL.

The chain is built from TRBV15 and TRBJ1-5; perhaps TRBD1 as D (5 bases). Deletions cut 3 bases from V and 6 bases from J, with 12 bases between. The germline V gene encodes CDR1 LNHNV and CDR2 YYDKDF (reference sequence). There are 14 residues in the CDR3. Written as DNA, the CDR3 is TGTGCCACCAGCAGTATCGGGGGGGGTCAGCCCCAGCATTTT. Translation gives CATSSIGGGQPQHF.

This chain links TRBV27 with TRBJ1-2, with D tentatively TRBD1 (6 bases). Trimming left V 3 bases short and J 6 bases short, with 17 bases between. The germline V gene encodes CDR1 MNHEY and CDR2 SMNVEV (reference sequence). There are 15 residues in the CDR3. CDR3: CASSLWGPLTDGYTF. The CDR3 nucleotides are TGTGCCAGCAGTTTGTGGGGGCCCCTTACGGATGGCTACACCTTC.

The chain carries TRBV6-4 and TRBJ2-5; D gene unclear. The DNA end is a closer match to TRBJ2-7, so the J assignment may be wrong. The CDR3 covers 15 residues. Looked up from germline, CDR1 is MRHNA and CDR2 is SNTAGT. The CDR3 DNA is TGTGCCAGCAGTCCCCCGCAGCGCCAGACTTACGAGCAGTACTTC. Translated: CASSPPQRQTYEQYF.

This clone has a handful of counts. The CDR3 loop reads CASSSIRETRHYGYTF. DNA of the CDR3: TGTGCCAGCAGCTCGATCCGGGAGACACGACACTATGGCTACACCTTC. The chain carries TRBV7-2 and TRBJ1-2, with D unresolved. This CDR3 comprises 16 residues. V lost 4 bases, J lost 3 bases, and 18 bases lay in between. The germline CDR1 and CDR2 sequences are SGHTA and FQGNSA. Full variable domain (outside the CDR3, taken from reference TRBV7-2 and TRBJ1-2): GAGVSQSPSNKVTEKGKDVELRCDPISGHTALYWYRQSLGQGLEFLIYFQGNSAPDKSGLPSDRFSAERTGGSVSTLTIQRTQQEDSAVYLCASSSIRETRHYGYTFGSGTRLTVV.

This clone was recorded only once. The V call is TRBV7-2, the J call TRBJ2-7, with TRBD1 matching 7 bases. The V gene's germline CDR1 is SGHTA and CDR2 FQGNSA. V dropped 5 bases and J dropped 3; count of bases not matched to a gene: 13. This CDR3 contains 16 residues. DNA for the CDR3: TGTGCCAGCAGCCCAGGGGAATTCGGACAGGACTACGAGCAGTACTTC. Amino acids: CASSPGEFGQDYEQYF.

The chain uses TRBV11-2 and TRBJ2-3, with D perhaps TRBD1 (7 bases). The CDR3 loop spans 16 amino acids. The germline gives CDR1 SGHAT, CDR2 FQNNGV. The V end lost 1 base, the J end lost 4 bases, and 15 bases lay between the germline ends. The CDR3 DNA sequence: TGTGCCAGCAGCTTAGGTGCCAGGGGGGAGGCAGATACGCAGTATTTT. Its protein is CASSLGARGEADTQYF.

The genes are TRBV10-3 and TRBJ2-7, with TRBD1 matching 9 bases. The V and J ends lost 5 bases and 4 bases, in that order; junction bases with no gene match: 12. This CDR3 contains 16 residues. CDR1 ENHRY and CDR2 SYGVKD come from the germline V gene. CDR3 loop: CAISRRTGVCRYEQYF. CDR3 DNA sequence: TGTGCCATCAGTCGACGGACAGGGGTTTGTAGGTACGAGCAGTACTTC.

In this sample, this clone turned up a few times. The V call is TRBV4-3, the J call TRBJ2-3; D is uncertain. Trimming removed 4 bases from V and 8 bases from J, with 16 bases in between. The CDR3 is 14 residues long. CDR1 is LGHNA and CDR2 is YSLEER in the germline V gene. The CDR3 nucleotides read TGCGCCAGCAGCCCCGGAGTCAGAAGAGGTACGCAGTATTTT. As protein: CASSPGVRRGTQYF.

The chain couples TRBV7-9 to TRBJ2-5, with 11 bases that match TRBD2. Losses at the gene ends were 1 base for V and 5 bases for J; bases not matched to a gene: 6. CDR3 size: 16 residues. Germline V CDR1 and CDR2: SEHNR, FQNEAQ (reference sequence). The CDR3, as DNA: TGTGCCAGCAGCTTAGTTCCTAGCGGGAGGCATGAGACCCAGTACTTC. This codes for CASSLVPSGRHETQYF. Full variable domain (remainder filled in from reference TRBV7-9 and TRBJ2-5): DTGVSQNPRHKITKRGQNVTFRCDPISEHNRLYWYRQTLGQGPEFLTYFQNEAQLEKSRLLSDRFSAERPKGSFSTLEIQRTEQGDSAMYLCASSLVPSGRHETQYFGPGTRLLVL.

The chain couples TRBV7-9 to TRBJ2-3; D is possibly TRBD2 (6 bases). The germline CDR1 and CDR2 sequences are SEHNR and FQNEAQ (reference sequence). The CDR3 extends over 15 amino acids. Trimming stripped 7 bases from V and 0 bases from J, with 14 bases between. The CDR3 is CASIPPGASTDTQYF. The CDR3 DNA is TGTGCCAGCATCCCACCGGGAGCTAGCACAGATACGCAGTATTTT.

The table lists this clone with a few counts. The CDR3 bases are TGCGCCAGCAGCCCACTAGGTTACAATGAGCAGTTCTTC. Its protein product is CASSPLGYNEQFF. This chain connects TRBV4-3 to TRBJ2-1, with D perhaps TRBD2 (5 bases). The CDR3 consists of 13 residues. CDR1 LGHNA and CDR2 YSLEER come from the germline V gene. V lost 4 bases and J lost 4, with 8 bases in between.

The CDR3 nucleotides are TGCGCCAGCAGCTTGGGGCAGGGGGCGGCAGATACGCAGTATTTT. Protein sequence: CASSLGQGAADTQYF. The V gene is TRBV5-1, the J gene TRBJ2-3; 8 bases align to TRBD1. V dropped 0 bases and J dropped 4; count of bases not matched to a gene: 4. The germline gives CDR1 SGHRS, CDR2 YFSETQ. The CDR3 spans 15 residues.

This clone was counted between two and nine times. J is TRBJ2-7 and V is TRBV6-1; D possibly corresponds to TRBD1 (6 bases). The CDR3 is 15 residues long. Germline-derived CDR1 and CDR2 are MNHNS and SASEGT. Trimming removed 6 bases from V and 2 bases from J, with 17 bases in between. The CDR3 loop is CASRPGVTGPYEQYF. The CDR3 region has the DNA TGTGCCAGCAGGCCAGGGGTAACAGGACCCTACGAGCAGTACTTC.

This sequence joins TRBV4-3 and TRBJ2-2, with 9 bases matching TRBD2. J lost 5 bases, V lost 2 bases, and 15 bases had no gene match. CDR1 is LGHNA and CDR2 is YSLEER in the germline V gene. CDR3 size: 19 residues. CDR3 in amino acids: CASSQPSESSGSGTGELFF. The CDR3, as DNA: TGCGCCAGCAGCCAACCATCCGAGAGTAGCGGGAGTGGAACCGGGGAGCTGTTTTTT.

The genes are TRBV6-5 and TRBJ2-7, with D possibly TRBD1 on 6 matching bases. Trimming took off 2 bases at V and 1 base at J, with 12 bases between the two ends. CDR3 length: 15 residues. Germline values: CDR1 MNHEY, CDR2 SVGAGI. CDR3 loop: CASSYLGQQSYEQYF. Written as DNA, the CDR3 is TGTGCCAGCAGTTACCTAGGACAGCAGTCCTACGAGCAGTACTTC.

V is TRBV4-1 and J is TRBJ1-6, with a tentative D call TRBD1 (6 bases). Trimming left V 7 bases short and J 7 bases short, with 8 bases between. The CDR3 spans 12 residues. Germline-derived CDR1 and CDR2 are MGHRA and YSYEKL. The CDR3 sequence: CASNTGNSPLHF. The CDR3 nucleotides read TGCGCCAGCAACACAGGGAATTCACCCCTCCACTTT.

In this sample, this clone turned up a few times. This chain uses TRBV28 with TRBJ2-7, with no clear D. Germline CDR1 is MDHEN and CDR2 is SYDVKM. V lost 5 bases and J 0 bases, leaving 11 bases between the germline ends. The CDR3 spans 14 residues. This chain's CDR3 is CASSTYPVSYEQYF. CDR3 nucleotide sequence: TGTGCCAGCAGTACCTACCCCGTCTCCTACGAGCAGTACTTC. The full variable domain, in which reference TRBV28 and TRBJ2-7 provide the parts outside the CDR3, is DVKVTQSSRYLVKRTGEKVFLECVQDMDHENMFWYRQDPGLGLRLIYFSYDVKMKEKGDIPEGYSVSREKKERFSLILESASTNQTSMYLCASSTYPVSYEQYFGPGTRLTVT.

The rearrangement uses TRBV7-6 and TRBJ2-1; 9 bases are shared with TRBD1. The trim removed 3 bases at V and 5 bases at J, leaving 8 bases unmatched. The germline V gene encodes CDR1 SGHVS and CDR2 FNYEAQ. This CDR3 contains 16 residues. The CDR3 coding sequence is TGTGCCAGCAGCTTTCGCCCCGGGACAGGGCACAATGAGCAGTTCTTC. This translates into CASSFRPGTGHNEQFF.

This sequence joins TRBV29-1 and TRBJ2-3; TRBD2 aligns across 8 bases. CDR1 SQVTM and CDR2 ANQGSEA come from the germline V gene. CDR3 length: 13 amino acids. The CDR3 sequence: CTHRGGSADTQYF. CDR3 sequence (DNA): TGCACCCATCGGGGGGGGTCGGCAGATACGCAGTATTTT.